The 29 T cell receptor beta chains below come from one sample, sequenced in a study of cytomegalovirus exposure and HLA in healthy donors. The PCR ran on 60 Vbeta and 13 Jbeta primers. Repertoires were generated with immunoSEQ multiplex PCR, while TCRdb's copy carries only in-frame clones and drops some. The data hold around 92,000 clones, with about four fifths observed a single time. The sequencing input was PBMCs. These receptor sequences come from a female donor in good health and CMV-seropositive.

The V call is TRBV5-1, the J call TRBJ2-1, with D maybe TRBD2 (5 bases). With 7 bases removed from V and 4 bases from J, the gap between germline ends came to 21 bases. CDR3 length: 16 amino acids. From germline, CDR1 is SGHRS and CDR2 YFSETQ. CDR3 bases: TGCGCCAGCTTCCCCCCCTCGCCCGGGGAGTACAATGAGCAGTTCTTC. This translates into CASFPPSPGEYNEQFF.

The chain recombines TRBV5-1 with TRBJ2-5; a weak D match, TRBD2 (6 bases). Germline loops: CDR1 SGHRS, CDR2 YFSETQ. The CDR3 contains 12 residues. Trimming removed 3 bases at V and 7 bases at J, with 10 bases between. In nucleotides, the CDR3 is TGCGCCAGCAGCTGGGATAGCGGGACCCAGTACTTC. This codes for CASSWDSGTQYF.

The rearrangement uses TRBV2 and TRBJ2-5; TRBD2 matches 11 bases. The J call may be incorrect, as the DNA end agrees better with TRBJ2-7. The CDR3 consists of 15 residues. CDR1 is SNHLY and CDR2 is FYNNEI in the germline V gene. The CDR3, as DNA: TGTGCCAGCAGTCGTCTAGCGGGAGGAATCCACGAGCAGTACTTC. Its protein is CASSRLAGGIHEQYF.

CDR3 coding DNA: TGCAGCGTTGATGTCAGGGGGAAAAGGGGTACGCAGTATTTT. It codes for CSVDVRGKRGTQYF. The J gene is TRBJ2-3, the V gene TRBV29-1, with 7 bases fitting TRBD1. The CDR3 runs to 14 residues. Germline assignment: CDR1 SQVTM and CDR2 ANQGSEA. Trimming removed 3 bases from V and 8 bases from J; junction bases left unmatched: 11.

CDR3 region: CASSQDRVMVNEQFF. CDR3 bases: TGTGCCAGCAGCCAGGACAGGGTAATGGTGAATGAGCAGTTCTTC. This sequence joins TRBV7-3 and TRBJ2-1, with 8 bases matching TRBD1. After removal of 5 bases from V and 7 bases from J, the junction contained 10 bases not matched to a gene. CDR1 and CDR2 (germline): SGHTA, FQGTGA. The CDR3 is 15 amino acids.

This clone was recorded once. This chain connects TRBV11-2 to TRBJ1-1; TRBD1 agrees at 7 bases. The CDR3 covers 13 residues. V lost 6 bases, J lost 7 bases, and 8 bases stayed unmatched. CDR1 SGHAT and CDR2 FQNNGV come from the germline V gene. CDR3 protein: CASSSNRDSEAFF. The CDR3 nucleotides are TGTGCCAGCAGTTCAAACCGGGACAGTGAAGCTTTCTTT.

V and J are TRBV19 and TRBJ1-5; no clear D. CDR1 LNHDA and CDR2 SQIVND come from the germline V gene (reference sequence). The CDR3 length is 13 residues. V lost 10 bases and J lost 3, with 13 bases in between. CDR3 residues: CATSPGFNQPQHF. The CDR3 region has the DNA TGTGCCACCAGCCCAGGTTTCAATCAGCCCCAGCATTTT.

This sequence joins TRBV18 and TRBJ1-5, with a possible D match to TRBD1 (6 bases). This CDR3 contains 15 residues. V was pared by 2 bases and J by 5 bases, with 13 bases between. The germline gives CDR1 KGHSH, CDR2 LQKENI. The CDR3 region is CASSPDRDIDQPQHF. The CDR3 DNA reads TGTGCCAGCTCACCAGACCGGGACATCGATCAGCCCCAGCATTTT. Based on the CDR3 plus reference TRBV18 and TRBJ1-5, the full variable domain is NAGVMQNPRHLVRRRGQEARLRCSPMKGHSHVYWYRQLPEEGLKFMVYLQKENIIDESGMPKERFSAEFPKEGPSILRIQQVVRGDSAAYFCASSPDRDIDQPQHFGDGTRLSIL.

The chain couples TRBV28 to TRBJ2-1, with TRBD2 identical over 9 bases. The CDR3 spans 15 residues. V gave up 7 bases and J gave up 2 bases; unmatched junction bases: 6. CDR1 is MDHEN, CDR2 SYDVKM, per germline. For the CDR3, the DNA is TGTGCCAGCAACCTCGCGGGGGGGCCCTACAATGAGCAGTTCTTC. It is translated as CASNLAGGPYNEQFF.

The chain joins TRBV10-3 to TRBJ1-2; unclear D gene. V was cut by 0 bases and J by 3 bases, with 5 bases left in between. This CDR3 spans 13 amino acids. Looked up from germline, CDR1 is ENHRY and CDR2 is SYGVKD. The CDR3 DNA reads TGTGCCATCAGTGAGTCGAGGGACTATGGCTACACCTTC. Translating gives CAISESRDYGYTF.

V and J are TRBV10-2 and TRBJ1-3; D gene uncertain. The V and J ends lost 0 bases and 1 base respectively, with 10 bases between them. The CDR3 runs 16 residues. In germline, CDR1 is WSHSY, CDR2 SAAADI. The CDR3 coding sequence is TGCGCCAGCAGTGAGTCCCCCAGATCATCTGGAAACACCATATATTTT. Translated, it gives CASSESPRSSGNTIYF.

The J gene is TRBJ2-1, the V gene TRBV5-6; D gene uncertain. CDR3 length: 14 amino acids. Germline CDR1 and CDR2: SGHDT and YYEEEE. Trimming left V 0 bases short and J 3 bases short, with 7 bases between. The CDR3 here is CASSLGLVYNEQFF. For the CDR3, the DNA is TGTGCCAGCAGCTTGGGGCTGGTCTACAATGAGCAGTTCTTC.

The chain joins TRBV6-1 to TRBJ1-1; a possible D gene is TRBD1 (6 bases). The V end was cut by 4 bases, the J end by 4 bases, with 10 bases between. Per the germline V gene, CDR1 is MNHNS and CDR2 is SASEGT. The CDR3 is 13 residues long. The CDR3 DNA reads TGTGCCAGCAGTGTCGAAGGGGGCACTGAAGCTTTCTTT. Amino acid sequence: CASSVEGGTEAFF.

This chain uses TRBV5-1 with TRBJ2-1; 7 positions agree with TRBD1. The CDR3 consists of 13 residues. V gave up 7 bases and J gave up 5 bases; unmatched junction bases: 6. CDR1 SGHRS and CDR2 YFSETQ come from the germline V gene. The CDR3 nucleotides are TGCGCCAGCTCCGAAGGGGGCGACAATGAGCAGTTCTTC. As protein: CASSEGGDNEQFF.

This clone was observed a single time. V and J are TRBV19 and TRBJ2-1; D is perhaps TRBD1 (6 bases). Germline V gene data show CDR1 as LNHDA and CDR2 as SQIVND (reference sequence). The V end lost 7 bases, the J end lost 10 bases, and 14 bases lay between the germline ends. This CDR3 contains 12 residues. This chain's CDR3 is CASMGTGTEQFF. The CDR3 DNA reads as TGTGCCAGTATGGGCACAGGGACCGAGCAGTTCTTC.

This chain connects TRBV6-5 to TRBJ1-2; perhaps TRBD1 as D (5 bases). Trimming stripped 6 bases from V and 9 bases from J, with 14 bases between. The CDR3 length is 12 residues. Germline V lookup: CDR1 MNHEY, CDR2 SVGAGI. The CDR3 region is CASRAGERRYTF. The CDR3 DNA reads TGTGCCAGCAGGGCGGGGGAGCGGCGCTACACCTTC.

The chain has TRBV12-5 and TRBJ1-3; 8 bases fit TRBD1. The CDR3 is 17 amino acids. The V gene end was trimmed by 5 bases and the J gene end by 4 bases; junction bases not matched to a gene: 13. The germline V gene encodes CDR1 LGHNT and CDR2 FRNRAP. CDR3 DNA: TGTGCTAGTGGTCTGACCTCAGGGACAGGAGGAGGAAACACCATATATTTT. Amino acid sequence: CASGLTSGTGGGNTIYF.

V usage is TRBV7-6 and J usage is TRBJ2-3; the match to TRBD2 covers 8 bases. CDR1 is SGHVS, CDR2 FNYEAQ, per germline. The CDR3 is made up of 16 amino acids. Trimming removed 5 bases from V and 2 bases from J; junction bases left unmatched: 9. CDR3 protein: CASSPNAAGVTDTQYF. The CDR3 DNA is TGTGCCAGCAGCCCAAATGCAGCGGGAGTCACAGATACGCAGTATTTT.

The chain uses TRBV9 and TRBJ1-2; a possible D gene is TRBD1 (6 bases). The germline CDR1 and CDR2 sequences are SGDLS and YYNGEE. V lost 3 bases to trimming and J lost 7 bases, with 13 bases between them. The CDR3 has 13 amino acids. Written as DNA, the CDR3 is TGTGCCAGCAGCGGGGGGACAAGGCCTGGCTACACCTTC. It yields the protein CASSGGTRPGYTF.

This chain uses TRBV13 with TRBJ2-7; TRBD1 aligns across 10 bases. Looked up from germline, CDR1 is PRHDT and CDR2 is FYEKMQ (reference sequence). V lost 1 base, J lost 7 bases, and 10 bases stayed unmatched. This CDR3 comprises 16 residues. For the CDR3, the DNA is TGTGCCAGCAGCTTAGACTCCGGGACAGGGGCAGGGGAGCAGTACTTC. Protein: CASSLDSGTGAGEQYF.

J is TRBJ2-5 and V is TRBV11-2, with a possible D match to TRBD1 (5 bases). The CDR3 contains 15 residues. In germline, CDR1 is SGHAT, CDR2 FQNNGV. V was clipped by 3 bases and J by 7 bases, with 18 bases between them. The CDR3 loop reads CASSLLEMARGTQYF. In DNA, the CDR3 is TGTGCCAGCAGCTTGCTGGAGATGGCTAGGGGGACCCAGTACTTC.

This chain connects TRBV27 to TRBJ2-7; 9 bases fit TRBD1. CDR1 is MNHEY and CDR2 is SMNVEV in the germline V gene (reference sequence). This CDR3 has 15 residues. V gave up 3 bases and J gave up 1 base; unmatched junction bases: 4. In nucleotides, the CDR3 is TGTGCCAGCAGTTTGGGGACAGGGCATTCCTACGAGCAGTACTTC. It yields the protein CASSLGTGHSYEQYF.

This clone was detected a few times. The CDR3, as DNA: TGTGCCAGCAGCACCGGGACTAGCGGGACATCCTACGAGCAGTACTTC. It yields the protein CASSTGTSGTSYEQYF. This chain uses TRBV9 with TRBJ2-7; TRBD2 matches at 13 bases. The CDR3 runs 16 residues. The V gene's germline CDR1 is SGDLS and CDR2 YYNGEE. The ends lost 4 bases at V and 1 base at J; junction bases unmatched: 5.

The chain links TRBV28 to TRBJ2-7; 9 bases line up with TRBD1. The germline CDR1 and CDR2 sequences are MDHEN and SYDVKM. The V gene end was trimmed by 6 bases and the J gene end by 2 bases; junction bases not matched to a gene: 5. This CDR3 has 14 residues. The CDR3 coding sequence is TGTGCCAGCAGATTCCGGGACAGGGCCTACGAGCAGTACTTC. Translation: CASRFRDRAYEQYF.

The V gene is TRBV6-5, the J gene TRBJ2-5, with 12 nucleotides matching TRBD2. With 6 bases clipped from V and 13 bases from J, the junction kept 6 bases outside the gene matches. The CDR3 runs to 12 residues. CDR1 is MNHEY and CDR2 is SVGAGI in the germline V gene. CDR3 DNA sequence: TGTGCCAGCAGAGGCCTAGCGGGAGGGCCGTACTTC. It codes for CASRGLAGGPYF.

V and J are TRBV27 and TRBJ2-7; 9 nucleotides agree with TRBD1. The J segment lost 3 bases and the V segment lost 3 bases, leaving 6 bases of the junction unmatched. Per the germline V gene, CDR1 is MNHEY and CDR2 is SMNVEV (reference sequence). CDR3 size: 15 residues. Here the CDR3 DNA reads TGTGCCAGCAGTTTCAGACAGGGGGGCTTCTACGAGCAGTACTTC. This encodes CASSFRQGGFYEQYF.

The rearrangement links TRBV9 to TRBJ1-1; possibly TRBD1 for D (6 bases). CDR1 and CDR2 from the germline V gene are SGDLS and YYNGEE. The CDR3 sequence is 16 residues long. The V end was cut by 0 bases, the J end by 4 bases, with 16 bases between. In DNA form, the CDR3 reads TGTGCCAGCAGCGTAGGCGGGGGCCTGGATGGCACTGAAGCTTTCTTT. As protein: CASSVGGGLDGTEAFF. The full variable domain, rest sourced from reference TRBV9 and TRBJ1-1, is DSGVTQTPKHLITATGQRVTLRCSPRSGDLSVYWYQQSLDQGLQFLIQYYNGEERAKGNILERFSAQQFPDLHSELNLSSLELGDSALYFCASSVGGGLDGTEAFFGQGTRLTVV.

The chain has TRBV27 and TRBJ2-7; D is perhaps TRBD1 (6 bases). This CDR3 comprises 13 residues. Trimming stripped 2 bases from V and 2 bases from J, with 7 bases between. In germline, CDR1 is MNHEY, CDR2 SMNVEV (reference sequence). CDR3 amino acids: CASSLQGPYEQYF. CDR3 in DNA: TGTGCCAGCAGTTTACAGGGGCCCTACGAGCAGTACTTC.

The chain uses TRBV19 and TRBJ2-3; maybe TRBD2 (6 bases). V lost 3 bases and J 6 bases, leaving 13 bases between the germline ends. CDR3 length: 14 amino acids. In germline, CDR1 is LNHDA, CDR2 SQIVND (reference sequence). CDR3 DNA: TGTGCCAGTAGTATCGGGCAGGGAGGTGATACGCAGTATTTT. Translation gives CASSIGQGGDTQYF.